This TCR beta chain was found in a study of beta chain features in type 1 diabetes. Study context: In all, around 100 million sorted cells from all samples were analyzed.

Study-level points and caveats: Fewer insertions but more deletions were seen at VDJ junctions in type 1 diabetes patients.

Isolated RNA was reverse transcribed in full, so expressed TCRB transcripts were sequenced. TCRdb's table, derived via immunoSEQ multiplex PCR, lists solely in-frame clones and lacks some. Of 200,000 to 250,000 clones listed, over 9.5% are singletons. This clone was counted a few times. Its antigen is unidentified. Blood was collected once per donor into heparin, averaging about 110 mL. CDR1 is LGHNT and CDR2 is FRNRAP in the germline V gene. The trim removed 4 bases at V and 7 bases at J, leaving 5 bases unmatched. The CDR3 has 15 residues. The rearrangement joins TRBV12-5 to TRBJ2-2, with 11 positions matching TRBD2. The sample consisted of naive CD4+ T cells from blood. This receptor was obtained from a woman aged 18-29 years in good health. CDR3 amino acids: CASGSLAGEVGELFF. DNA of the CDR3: TGTGCTAGTGGTTCACTAGCGGGAGAGGTCGGGGAGCTGTTTTTT.